One sample yielded the 10 T cell receptor beta chains listed below, sequenced in a study of molecular identifiers for immune sequencing clone quantification. One entry per CDR3 protein results from TCRdb running MiXCR on the PCR reads. The sample records around 54,000 distinct CDR3 sequences, 25% being singletons. The sequencing input was naive CD8+ T cells from blood, with Jurkat cell RNA spiked in. Subset of the sample: FACS-sorted CD8+CD4-CCR7+CD45RA+ naive T cells. These receptors were collected from a human donor in good health. Some libraries in this study had Jurkat cell RNA spiked in.

This clonotype has at least ten counts. V is TRBV13 and J is TRBJ1-6; 7 nucleotides line up with TRBD1. The CDR3 length is 17 residues. The ends lost 3 bases at V and 5 bases at J; junction bases unmatched: 10. Germline lookup yields CDR1 PRHDT and CDR2 FYEKMQ (reference sequence). The CDR3 is CASSLGQGDSHNSPLHF. CDR3 nucleotide sequence: TGTGCCAGCAGCTTGGGCCAAGGGGACAGCCATAATTCACCCCTCCACTTT. Looking up the rest from reference TRBV13 and TRBJ1-6 gives the full variable domain: AAGVIQSPRHLIKEKRETATLKCYPIPRHDTVYWYQQGPGQDPQFLISFYEKMQSDKGSIPDRFSAQQFSDYHSELNMSSLELGDSALYFCASSLGQGDSHNSPLHFGNGTRLTVT.

Turning to this clonotype: Since a much larger clone is just one base distant, this may be a read error. This CDR3 reads CSARGTPYYEQNF. The CDR3 DNA sequence: TGCAGTGCTAGAGGGACGCCTTACTACGAGCAGAACTTC. V usage is TRBV20-1 and J usage is TRBJ2-7; D gene uncertain. The CDR3 has 13 residues. The germline V gene encodes CDR1 DFQATT and CDR2 SNEGSKA (reference sequence).

The table lists this clonotype with a count of one. Possible read error: a much larger clone is one base away. The chain combines TRBV20-1 with TRBJ2-5; weak D call: TRBD2 (5 bases). The CDR3 has 15 residues. Trimming shortened V by 6 bases and J by 4 bases, and 21 bases separated the two germline ends. Germline V lookup: CDR1 DFQATT, CDR2 SNEGSKA (reference sequence). The CDR3 loop reads CSAVRRESLRETQYF. Here the CDR3 DNA reads TGCAGTGCCGTTAGAAGGGAGTCCCTCCGAGAGACCCAGTACTTC.

The table lists this clonotype with a few counts. A much larger clonotype is one base distant, so this may be a read error. The V and J genes are TRBV25-1 and TRBJ2-5; no clear D gene. Germline-derived CDR1 and CDR2 are MGHDK and SYGVNS. V was clipped by 1 base and J by 9 bases, with 6 bases between them. This CDR3 contains 11 residues. The CDR3 coding sequence is TGTGCCAGCAGTGAATTTGAGGCCCAGTACTTC. It yields the protein CASSEFEAQYF.

The V gene is TRBV29-1, the J gene TRBJ2-5, with 9 bases fitting TRBD1. This CDR3 contains 18 residues. Germline V gene sequence: CDR1 SQVTM, CDR2 ANQGSEA. With V trimmed by 0 bases and J by 2 bases, 13 bases remained unmatched. The CDR3 sequence: CSVEDWDRAFHTQETQYF. The CDR3 DNA sequence: TGCAGCGTTGAAGATTGGGACAGGGCCTTTCACACACAAGAGACCCAGTACTTC.

The table lists this clonotype with many counts. The J gene is TRBJ2-3, the V gene TRBV29-1; TRBD2 matches 8 bases. The CDR3 is made up of 13 amino acids. The V gene's germline CDR1 is SQVTM and CDR2 ANQGSEA. Trimming took 5 bases from V and 6 from J; bases not matched to a gene: 7. The CDR3 bases are TGCAGCGTTATAGCCAGCGGGGGTGATACGCAGTATTTT. Protein product: CSVIASGGDTQYF.

J is TRBJ1-1 and V is TRBV5-6; D might be TRBD1 (5 bases). CDR3 length: 14 amino acids. The V gene's germline CDR1 is SGHDT and CDR2 YYEEEE. V was trimmed by 2 bases and J by 5 bases, leaving 13 bases between them. CDR3 region: CASSFRRVGTEAFF. The CDR3 nucleotides are TGTGCCAGCAGCTTCCGCAGGGTGGGGACTGAAGCTTTCTTT.

This clonotype has at least ten counts. The V and J genes are TRBV7-9 and TRBJ2-7, with D unresolved. Trimming took off 5 bases at V and 5 bases at J, with 13 bases between the two ends. The CDR3 extends over 13 amino acids. Germline V gives CDR1 SEHNR, CDR2 FQNEAQ (reference sequence). The CDR3 DNA reads TGTGCCAGCAGCCCCCCTGGGTCCCACGAGCAGTACTTC. The encoded protein is CASSPPGSHEQYF.

This clonotype was seen ten or more times. The V and J genes are TRBV24-1 and TRBJ2-7; no clear D gene. V lost 3 bases and J 3 bases, leaving 11 bases between the germline ends. The CDR3 length is 14 residues. Germline CDR1 and CDR2: KGHDR and SFDVKD. CDR3 DNA: TGTGCCACCAGTGATCCTTATGTTGACTACGAGCAGTACTTC. It is translated as CATSDPYVDYEQYF.

This clonotype was found many times. V gene TRBV7-9 combines with J gene TRBJ2-7; 10 positions agree with TRBD1. J was trimmed by 4 bases and V by 3 bases; bases with no gene match: 6. CDR3 size: 15 residues. Germline loops: CDR1 SEHNR, CDR2 FQNEAQ (reference sequence). The CDR3 region is CASSFRDRGEYEQYF. The DNA for the CDR3 is TGTGCCAGCAGCTTCCGGGACAGGGGAGAGTACGAGCAGTACTTC.